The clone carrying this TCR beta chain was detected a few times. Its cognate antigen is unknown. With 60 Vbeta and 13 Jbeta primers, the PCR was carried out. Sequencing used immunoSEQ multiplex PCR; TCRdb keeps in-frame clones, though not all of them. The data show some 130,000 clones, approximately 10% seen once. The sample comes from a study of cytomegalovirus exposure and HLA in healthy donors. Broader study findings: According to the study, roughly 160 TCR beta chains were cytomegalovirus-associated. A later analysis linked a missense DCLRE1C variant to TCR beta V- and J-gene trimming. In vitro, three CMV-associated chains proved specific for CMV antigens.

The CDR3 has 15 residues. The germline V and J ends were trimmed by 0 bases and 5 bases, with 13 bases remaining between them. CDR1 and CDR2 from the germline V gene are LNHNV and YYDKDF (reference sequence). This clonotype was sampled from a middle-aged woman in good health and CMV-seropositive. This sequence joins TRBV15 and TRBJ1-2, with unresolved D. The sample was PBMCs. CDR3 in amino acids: CATSRDSGRLYGYTF. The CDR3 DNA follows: TGTGCCACCAGCAGAGATTCGGGCAGACTATATGGCTACACCTTC.